These T cell receptor beta chains were read from a single sample in a study of cytomegalovirus exposure and HLA in healthy donors. Profiled with immunoSEQ multiplex PCR; TCRdb holds only in-frame clones, not every one. Here the sample spans 90,000 to 150,000 clones, around 89% being singletons. Sequenced input: PBMCs. The receptors originated from a woman aged 18 to 35 in good health and CMV-seropositive. Both conserved end residues are part of each CDR3. A D gene is named only where the DNA matches it firmly. Clone size, where shown, is once, few, many, or a class for clones that have expanded.

>NA|TRBV28|once|TRBJ2-2
TGTGCCAGCGCTCGCGGAAGGCTAAAGAACACCGGGGAGCTGTTTTTT
CASARGRLKNTGELFF
>NA|TRBV7-2|NA|TRBJ2-7
TGTGCCAGCAGCTTGCAGGGATTTCCCTACGAGCAGTACTTC
CASSLQGFPYEQYF
>NA|TRBV6-1|NA|TRBJ1-2
TGTGCCAGCAGTGTGGAAAGGGGTCGCTATGGCTACACCTTC
CASSVERGRYGYTF
>TRBD1|TRBV7-3|NA|TRBJ1-1
TGTGCCAGCAGCTCCCAACCAGGGGGCGCTGAAGCTTTCTTT
CASSSQPGGAEAFF
>NA|TRBV27|NA|TRBJ2-3
TGTGCCAGCAGTCCACGACTGTATACTAGCACAGATACGCAGTATTTT
CASSPRLYTSTDTQYF
>TRBD1|TRBV6-6|NA|TRBJ1-1
TGTGCCAGCAGTTACTCGGCAGGGGGGAACACTGAAGCTTTCTTT
CASSYSAGGNTEAFF
>TRBD1|TRBV7-9|few|TRBJ1-2
TGTGCCAGCAGCTCCGACTCAGGGGGTAACTATGGCTACACCTTC
CASSSDSGGNYGYTF
>TRBD2|TRBV9|NA|TRBJ2-3
TGTGCCAGCAGCGTGGGGACTAGCGGGAGAGGAGGCACAGATACGCAGTATTTT
CASSVGTSGRGGTDTQYF
>TRBD1|TRBV6-1|NA|TRBJ1-4
TGTGCCAGCAGTTCTGACAGGGTCAATGAAAAACTGTTTTTT
CASSSDRVNEKLFF
>TRBD2|TRBV13|NA|TRBJ2-3
TGTGCCAGCAGCCTATCGACTAGCGCATGGGATACGCAGTATTTT
CASSLSTSAWDTQYF
>NA|TRBV19|NA|TRBJ2-1
TGTGCCAGTACTCCGTCTGTCCACAATGAGCAGTTCTTC
CASTPSVHNEQFF
>TRBD2|TRBV29-1|NA|TRBJ2-1
TGCAGCGTTGATCAGCGGGGCCGTTATAGCTCCTACAATGAGCAGTTCTTC
CSVDQRGRYSSYNEQFF
>NA|TRBV6-5|NA|TRBJ1-5
TGTGCCAGCAGTTACGCCGCGGGGGCGGATCAGCCCCAGCATTTT
CASSYAAGADQPQHF
>NA|TRBV4-3|NA|TRBJ1-4
TGCGCCAGCAGCCCCGACGAGGGAGCAGGTCTCGAAAAACTGTTTTTT
CASSPDEGAGLEKLFF
>TRBD2|TRBV7-9|NA|TRBJ2-7
TGTGCCAGCAGCTCCCGGGACTATGCCTACGAGCAGTACTTC
CASSSRDYAYEQYF
>TRBD1|TRBV4-1|NA|TRBJ2-5
TGCGCCAGCAGCCAAGACTTGACAGGGGTTAGGGAGACCCAGTACTTC
CASSQDLTGVRETQYF
>TRBD1|TRBV18|NA|TRBJ2-1
TGTGCCAGCTCACCACCTGGGACAGGCAATGAGCAGTTCTTC
CASSPPGTGNEQFF
>NA|TRBV7-9|few|TRBJ1-2
TGTGCCAGCAGCTGGACAAGCTACTATGGCTACACCTTC
CASSWTSYYGYTF
>NA|TRBV4-2|NA|TRBJ2-1
TGTGCCAGCAGCCAAGAGCTAGCTGGCAATGAGCAGTTCTTC
CASSQELAGNEQFF
>TRBD1|TRBV28|NA|TRBJ1-5
TGTGCCAGCAGTGCTCCGACAGGGGGCGAAAATCAGCCCCAGCATTTT
CASSAPTGGENQPQHF
>NA|TRBV6-5|once|TRBJ1-1
TGTGCCAGCAGTTACTCGGCCTTGAACACTGAAGCTTTCTTT
CASSYSALNTEAFF
>NA|TRBV7-2|NA|TRBJ2-3
TGTGCCAGCAGCTTAGGACTAGGCGACACAGATACGCAGTATTTT
CASSLGLGDTDTQYF
>TRBD1|TRBV6-4|NA|TRBJ1-4
TGTGCCAGCAGTGACCTCAGGGGGCCGACCGCTAATGAAAAACTGTTTTTT
CASSDLRGPTANEKLFF
>TRBD1|TRBV25-1|NA|TRBJ2-6
TGTGCCAGCAGTGGACAGGGGACTTCTGGGGCCAACGTCCTGACTTTC
CASSGQGTSGANVLTF
>TRBD1|TRBV25-1|NA|TRBJ1-6
TGTGCCAGCAGTCCCCGGACAGGGAGCTCCTATAATTCACCCCTCCACTTT
CASSPRTGSSYNSPLHF
>NA|TRBV5-6|NA|TRBJ2-7
TGTGCCAGCAGCTTCATCGGGGATTCGGGGGAGCAGTACTTC
CASSFIGDSGEQYF
>NA|TRBV4-3|NA|TRBJ1-5
TGCGCCAGCAGCCAAGATTCGGGGGGTGTTCAGCCCCAGCATTTT
CASSQDSGGVQPQHF
>NA|TRBV12-5|NA|TRBJ1-1
TGTGCTAGTGCGGCAGGTAAATACACTGAAGCTTTCTTT
CASAAGKYTEAFF
>NA|TRBV9|NA|TRBJ2-3
TGTGCCAGCAGCGTAGTACTTAACACAGATACGCAGTATTTT
CASSVVLNTDTQYF
>TRBD1|TRBV18|NA|TRBJ1-3
TGTGCCAGCTCAAGCCAAGGACAGGGGTCCTCTGGAAACACCATATATTTT
CASSSQGQGSSGNTIYF
>TRBD2|TRBV25-1|NA|TRBJ2-1
TGTGCCAGCAGTGAAGTAGGGGCGGGAGAAAGTTACAATGAGCAGTTCTTC
CASSEVGAGESYNEQFF
>TRBD2|TRBV4-3|once|TRBJ2-3
TGCGCCAGCAGCCAGGTCCTTAGTAGCGGGAGGTACACAGATACGCAGTATTTT
CASSQVLSSGRYTDTQYF
>TRBD1|TRBV15|NA|TRBJ2-1
TGTGCCACCAGCAGGCTCCGGGACAGGCCCTACAATGAGCAGTTCTTC
CATSRLRDRPYNEQFF
>NA|TRBV2|NA|TRBJ2-3
TGTGCCAGCTCGTCGGACAGAAGCACAGATACGCAGTATTTT
CASSSDRSTDTQYF
>TRBD1|TRBV6-5|NA|TRBJ1-1
TGTGCCAGCAGCCCGCCGACAGGGAGGACTGAAGCTTTCTTT
CASSPPTGRTEAFF
>NA|TRBV30|NA|TRBJ2-1
TGTGCCTGGAGTGTAACGGGGAATGAGCAGTTCTTC
CAWSVTGNEQFF
>TRBD1|TRBV18|NA|TRBJ1-2
TGTGCCAGCTCACCGACAGGGGGCCACTATGGCTACACCTTC
CASSPTGGHYGYTF
>TRBD2|TRBV7-9|few|TRBJ2-7
TGTGCCAGCAGCTTAATGGGGGGGGTTTACGAGCAGTACTTC
CASSLMGGVYEQYF
>TRBD2|TRBV2|NA|TRBJ2-1
TGTGCCAGCAGTGGACTAGCGGGAGCTGGGAATGAGCAGTTCTTC
CASSGLAGAGNEQFF
>NA|TRBV19|NA|TRBJ2-2
TGTGCGATATCCGTAGTGACGGGGGGCGGCACCGGGGAGCTGTTTTTT
CAISVVTGGGTGELFF
>TRBD1|TRBV19|once|TRBJ1-2
TGTGCCAGCCGACAGGGTTTTAACTATGGCTACACCTTC
CASRQGFNYGYTF
>TRBD1|TRBV11-3|NA|TRBJ2-3
TGTGCCAGCAGCTTAACCCGACAGGGAACAGATACGCAGTATTTT
CASSLTRQGTDTQYF
>NA|TRBV6-6|many|TRBJ1-1
TGTGCCAGCAGCCCCGGGTTGGGTGAAGCTTTCTTT
CASSPGLGEAFF
>TRBD1|TRBV5-1|NA|TRBJ2-5
TGCGCCAGCAGCGGGGCGCCACCGGGACAGGGGGCCGGCGAGACCCAGTACTTC
CASSGAPPGQGAGETQYF
>TRBD1|TRBV7-9|NA|TRBJ1-1
TGTGCCAGCAGCCCAAATAGGGGGCAGGGGGCTTTCTTT
CASSPNRGQGAFF
>TRBD1|TRBV25-1|NA|TRBJ1-1
TGTGCCAGCACCCGGGGACAGGGTCTTGCTGAAGCTTTCTTT
CASTRGQGLAEAFF